This T cell receptor beta chain was identified during a study of CD8 T cells in Susac syndrome. Notes on the study in general: Regarding the TCR sequencing and HLA analysis, the study admitted that a relatively small number of individuals were involved.

V lost 0 bases and J lost 4; bases outside the gene matches: 6. Looked up from germline, CDR1 is LGHNT and CDR2 is FRNRAP. The CDR3 length is 17 residues. CD8+ and CD4+ blood T cells underwent TCR beta sequencing. Included as multiple sclerosis controls were treatment-naive patients who had stable or active relapsing-remitting disease. RNA amounts of roughly 0.45 to 1 ug underwent reverse transcription with random hexamers. immunoSEQ multiplex PCR amplified TCR beta CDR3 across 54 Vbeta, 13 Jbeta. TCRdb re-called the immunoSEQ multiplex PCR reads with MiXCR, one entry per CDR3 protein. The sample carries 90,000 to 150,000 distinct CDR3 sequences, about 92% recorded once. For this clonotype: What it binds is unknown.

The chain has TRBV12-5 and TRBJ2-2; 9 bases agree with TRBD1. Specimen: CD4+ T cells from PBMCs. This clonotype was sampled from a human donor with multiple sclerosis. The CDR3 is CASGLVIQGAGTGELFF. The CDR3 DNA reads TGTGCTAGTGGTTTGGTAATACAGGGGGCGGGCACCGGGGAGCTGTTTTTT.